Below are 24 T cell receptor beta chains sequenced from a single sample in a study of blood T cell repertoires in COVID-19. TCRdb keeps only in-frame clones here, not all; method: immunoSEQ multiplex PCR. The sample lists 40,000 or so clones, roughly 80% occurring once. The sequencing input was peripheral blood. The source is a man aged 50 to 59 with active COVID-19.

V gene TRBV5-1 combines with J gene TRBJ1-1; a weak D match, TRBD1 (5 bases). Trimming removed 2 bases from V and 1 base from J, with 6 bases in between. There are 13 residues in the CDR3. Germline V gives CDR1 SGHRS, CDR2 YFSETQ. CDR3: CASSFTGNTEAFF. CDR3 DNA sequence: TGCGCCAGCAGCTTTACAGGGAACACTGAAGCTTTCTTT.

This clone was observed a handful of times. The J gene is TRBJ2-3, the V gene TRBV7-6, with 12 bases lining up with TRBD2. The CDR3 length is 17 residues. V lost 5 bases, J lost 2 bases, and 8 bases stayed unmatched. CDR1 and CDR2 (germline): SGHVS, FNYEAQ. The DNA for the CDR3 is TGTGCCAGCAGCGCGAGACTAGCGGGGGTCGTCACAGATACGCAGTATTTT. Encoded protein: CASSARLAGVVTDTQYF. The full variable domain, its missing parts supplied by reference TRBV7-6 and TRBJ2-3, is GAGVSQSPRYKVTKRGQDVALRCDPISGHVSLYWYRQALGQGPEFLTYFNYEAQQDKSGLPNDRFSAERPEGSISTLTIQRTEQRDSAMYRCASSARLAGVVTDTQYFGPGTRLTVL.

The chain is built from TRBV19 and TRBJ1-3; D unresolved. With 10 bases removed from V and 4 bases from J, the gap between germline ends came to 11 bases. The germline CDR1 and CDR2 sequences are LNHDA and SQIVND (reference sequence). The CDR3 consists of 12 residues. CDR3 protein: CATAIGGNTIYF. The CDR3, as DNA: TGTGCCACCGCTATCGGGGGAAACACCATATATTTT. Full variable domain (missing parts from reference TRBV19 and TRBJ1-3): DGGITQSPKYLFRKEGQNVTLSCEQNLNHDAMYWYRQDPGQGLRLIYYSQIVNDFQKGDIAEGYSVSREKKESFPLTVTSAQKNPTAFYLCATAIGGNTIYFGEGSWLTVV.

The genes are TRBV5-1 and TRBJ2-2; 8 positions agree with TRBD1. The V gene's germline CDR1 is SGHRS and CDR2 YFSETQ. V gave up 5 bases and J gave up 7 bases; unmatched junction bases: 13. This CDR3 spans 16 amino acids. The CDR3 spells CASSFRGLLTVGELFF. The CDR3 DNA is TGCGCCAGCAGTTTCAGGGGGCTTTTAACGGTCGGGGAGCTGTTTTTT.

The chain's CDR3 is CASSPSPLGAEAFF. CDR3 in DNA: TGTGCCAGCTCACCAAGTCCGCTAGGGGCTGAAGCTTTCTTT. V and J are TRBV18 and TRBJ1-1; the D gene is possibly TRBD1 (5 bases). The V end lost 2 bases, the J end lost 6 bases, and 13 bases lay between the germline ends. This CDR3 is built from 14 residues. Germline CDR1 reads KGHSH; CDR2 reads LQKENI.

This rearrangement joins TRBV5-4 to TRBJ2-3; TRBD1 matches at 9 bases. The CDR3 consists of 16 residues. CDR1 SGHNT and CDR2 YYREEE come from the germline V gene (reference sequence). With V trimmed by 4 bases and J by 0 bases, 6 bases remained unmatched. The CDR3 nucleotides read TGTGCCAGCAGCCGGGGACAGGGCCGGAGCACAGATACGCAGTATTTT. Translation: CASSRGQGRSTDTQYF.

The CDR3 reads CASSHRGQGGYEQYF. The CDR3 bases are TGCGCCAGCAGCCACAGAGGACAGGGGGGATACGAGCAGTACTTC. J is TRBJ2-7 and V is TRBV4-1; 10 bases are shared with TRBD1. V lost 3 bases, J lost 4 bases, and 6 bases stayed unmatched. The CDR3 consists of 15 residues. Germline CDR1 and CDR2: MGHRA and YSYEKL.

A single count supports this clone. The chain recombines TRBV23-1 with TRBJ1-6; D might be TRBD1 (6 bases). TRBV23-1 counts as an open reading frame of uncertain function. The CDR3 contains 16 residues. V lost 0 bases, J lost 10 bases, and 16 bases lay in between. The DNA of the CDR3 is TGCGCCAGCAGTCAATCGTTAGGACAGATCTTCTCACCCCTCCACTTT. Translating it yields CASSQSLGQIFSPLHF.

In this sample, this clone turned up a few times. The V and J genes are TRBV7-9 and TRBJ2-5; D possibly corresponds to TRBD2 (7 bases). This CDR3 is 15 amino acids long. V gave up 5 bases and J gave up 2 bases, with 15 bases separating them. The germline V gene has CDR1 SEHNR and CDR2 FQNEAQ (reference sequence). CDR3 nucleotides: TGTGCCAGCAGCCCGAACGGGGGGCCTCAAGAGACCCAGTACTTC. Its protein is CASSPNGGPQETQYF.

The rearrangement joins TRBV19 to TRBJ1-6; D may be TRBD1 (5 bases). Trimming took off 6 bases at V and 7 bases at J, with 13 bases between the two ends. The CDR3 is 14 amino acids. The germline CDR1 and CDR2 sequences are LNHDA and SQIVND (reference sequence). The CDR3 nucleotides read TGTGCCAGTAGCCCGGCGGGGGGGAATTCACCCCTCCACTTT. Its protein product is CASSPAGGNSPLHF.

The chain joins TRBV9 to TRBJ1-6, with 10 positions matching TRBD1. The CDR3 has 14 amino acids. Germline CDR1 and CDR2: SGDLS and YYNGEE. V lost 2 bases to trimming and J lost 10 bases; unmatched junction nucleotides: 3. The CDR3 coding sequence is TGTGCCAGCAGCGTGGGACAGGGGTACTCACCCCTCCACTTT. This encodes CASSVGQGYSPLHF. The full variable domain, rest sourced from reference TRBV9 and TRBJ1-6, is DSGVTQTPKHLITATGQRVTLRCSPRSGDLSVYWYQQSLDQGLQFLIQYYNGEERAKGNILERFSAQQFPDLHSELNLSSLELGDSALYFCASSVGQGYSPLHFGNGTRLTVT.

The chain couples TRBV5-1 to TRBJ1-3, with 7 positions matching TRBD1. V lost 2 bases and J lost 2; bases outside the gene matches: 7. Germline CDR1 reads SGHRS; CDR2 reads YFSETQ. This CDR3 contains 16 residues. The CDR3 DNA reads as TGCGCCAGCAGCTTAGCGCCTCAGGGGGCTGGAAACACCATATATTTT. Translated, it gives CASSLAPQGAGNTIYF. Looking up the rest from reference TRBV5-1 and TRBJ1-3 gives the full variable domain: KAGVTQTPRYLIKTRGQQVTLSCSPISGHRSVSWYQQTPGQGLQFLFEYFSETQRNKGNFPGRFSGRQFSNSRSEMNVSTLELGDSALYLCASSLAPQGAGNTIYFGEGSWLTVV.

This clone was seen just once. Written as DNA, the CDR3 is TGTGCCAGCAGCTCCGGACGGACTATATCTGAAGCTTTCTTT. Translated: CASSSGRTISEAFF. This chain joins TRBV5-4 and TRBJ1-1, with no clear D. Germline values: CDR1 SGHNT, CDR2 YYREEE (reference sequence). The CDR3 has 14 amino acids. Trimming removed 3 bases from V and 6 bases from J, with 15 bases in between.

The chain uses TRBV28 and TRBJ1-5; D ambiguous. Germline loops: CDR1 MDHEN, CDR2 SYDVKM. This CDR3 contains 13 residues. This chain's CDR3 is CGTQRDSNQPQHF. The CDR3 nucleotides are TGTGGGACTCAAAGGGATAGCAATCAGCCCCAGCATTTT. Full variable domain (missing parts from reference TRBV28 and TRBJ1-5): DVKVTQSSRYLVKRTGEKVFLECVQDMDHENMFWYRQDPGLGLRLIYFSYDVKMKEKGDIPEGYSVSREKKERFSLILESASTNQTSMYLCGTQRDSNQPQHFGDGTRLSIL.

This chain connects TRBV6-5 to TRBJ2-5; TRBD2 aligns across 9 bases. V trimming: 4 bases; J trimming: 1 base; junction bases outside the gene matches: 7. CDR3 length equals 16 residues. The germline V gene has CDR1 MNHEY and CDR2 SVGAGI. CDR3 in DNA: TGTGCCAGCAGTTCGGTAGCGGGGGCCTTCCAAGAGACCCAGTACTTC. The encoded protein is CASSSVAGAFQETQYF.

This clone was seen only once. The chain recombines TRBV18 with TRBJ1-1, with D tentatively TRBD1 (5 bases). Germline lookup yields CDR1 KGHSH and CDR2 LQKENI. This CDR3 comprises 14 residues. V dropped 3 bases and J dropped 5 bases, with 13 bases sitting between them. CDR3 sequence reads: CASSPDKVDTEAFF. The CDR3 DNA is TGTGCCAGCTCACCGGACAAGGTTGATACTGAAGCTTTCTTT. Supplemented by reference TRBV18 and TRBJ1-1, the full variable domain reads NAGVMQNPRHLVRRRGQEARLRCSPMKGHSHVYWYRQLPEEGLKFMVYLQKENIIDESGMPKERFSAEFPKEGPSILRIQQVVRGDSAAYFCASSPDKVDTEAFFGQGTRLTVV.

This chain connects TRBV4-1 to TRBJ1-2, with unresolved D. Trimming left V 0 bases short and J 8 bases short, with 19 bases between. Per the germline V gene, CDR1 is MGHRA and CDR2 is YSYEKL. This CDR3 spans 16 amino acids. In DNA, the CDR3 is TGCGCCAGCAGCCAAGATCTGGGGAGGGCACGATGGGGCTACACCTTC. The encoded protein is CASSQDLGRARWGYTF.

The chain carries TRBV5-1 and TRBJ1-6; D perhaps matches TRBD1 (6 bases). Trimming shortened V by 2 bases and J by 9 bases, and 15 bases separated the two germline ends. CDR1 is SGHRS, CDR2 YFSETQ, per germline. The CDR3 is 15 residues long. The CDR3 loop is CASSFSTGHGSPLHF. The CDR3 DNA follows: TGCGCCAGCAGCTTCTCGACGGGACATGGTTCACCCCTCCACTTT.

The chain employs TRBV19 and TRBJ1-3; 7 bases are shared with TRBD1. This CDR3 has 16 amino acids. Germline V gene data show CDR1 as LNHDA and CDR2 as SQIVND (reference sequence). With 4 bases clipped from V and 0 bases from J, the junction kept 6 bases outside the gene matches. The CDR3 sequence is CASSTSGGASGNTIYF. The CDR3, as DNA: TGTGCCAGTAGTACTTCAGGGGGTGCCTCTGGAAACACCATATATTTT.

The chain combines TRBV5-6 with TRBJ1-2; D is uncertain. Germline CDR1 and CDR2: SGHDT and YYEEEE. This CDR3 is built from 16 residues. The V and J ends lost 5 bases and 2 bases respectively, with 19 bases between them. The CDR3: CASRMVGSGANYGYTF. DNA of the CDR3: TGTGCCAGCAGAATGGTAGGGAGTGGAGCGAACTATGGCTACACCTTC.

The genes are TRBV5-4 and TRBJ2-3, with TRBD1 identical over 12 bases. This CDR3 has 19 residues. V shed 4 bases and J 0 bases; nucleotides not matched to a gene: 12. CDR1 SGHNT and CDR2 YYREEE come from the germline V gene (reference sequence). CDR3: CASSLGQGAGLGSTDTQYF. Here the CDR3 DNA reads TGTGCCAGCAGCCTGGGACAGGGGGCGGGTTTAGGTAGCACAGATACGCAGTATTTT.

The chain carries TRBV7-2 and TRBJ2-7; 10 bases agree with TRBD2. The CDR3 has 14 residues. The V gene's germline CDR1 is SGHTA and CDR2 FQGNSA. V lost 11 bases to trimming and J lost 1 base; unmatched junction nucleotides: 8. CDR3 protein: CASERGGLSYEQYF. The CDR3 bases are TGTGCCTCAGAGCGGGGGGGACTTTCCTACGAGCAGTACTTC.

This sequence joins TRBV5-1 and TRBJ2-7; 9 bases match TRBD2. This CDR3 has 16 amino acids. Germline loops: CDR1 SGHRS, CDR2 YFSETQ. Trimming at V came to 0 bases and at J to 3 bases, leaving 7 bases not matched to a gene. The CDR3 region is CASSLGVGLAIYEQYF. CDR3 DNA: TGCGCCAGCAGCTTGGGAGTGGGACTAGCAATCTACGAGCAGTACTTC.

This clone was seen a few times. The chain couples TRBV5-1 to TRBJ1-6; D remains ambiguous. With 0 bases removed from V and 6 bases from J, the gap between germline ends came to 7 bases. CDR3 size: 14 residues. Germline loops: CDR1 SGHRS, CDR2 YFSETQ. CDR3 bases: TGCGCCAGCAGCTTGGCGAGTACTAATTCACCCCTCCACTTT. Protein: CASSLASTNSPLHF.